This note documents a single T cell receptor (beta chain) sequence. TCRdb's table, derived via immunoSEQ multiplex PCR, lists solely in-frame clones and lacks some. The sample yields around 130,000 clones, roughly 86% seen once. Germline CDR1 and CDR2: LNHNV and YYDKDF (reference sequence). Trimming cost V 0 bases and J 4 bases; bases outside gene matches: 5. The CDR3 covers 16 residues. The data belong to a study of blood T cell repertoires in COVID-19. Turning to the study itself: Donors in the United States, Italy and Spain gave samples during acute or convalescent COVID-19.

V usage is TRBV15 and J usage is TRBJ2-2; 7 positions agree with TRBD2. The sequence derives from a human donor in a cohort sampled during active COVID-19. The sample comprised peripheral blood. Here the CDR3 DNA reads TGTGCCACCAGCAGAGACTCGGGACTAACCACCGGGGAGCTGTTTTTT. This gives the protein CATSRDSGLTTGELFF.